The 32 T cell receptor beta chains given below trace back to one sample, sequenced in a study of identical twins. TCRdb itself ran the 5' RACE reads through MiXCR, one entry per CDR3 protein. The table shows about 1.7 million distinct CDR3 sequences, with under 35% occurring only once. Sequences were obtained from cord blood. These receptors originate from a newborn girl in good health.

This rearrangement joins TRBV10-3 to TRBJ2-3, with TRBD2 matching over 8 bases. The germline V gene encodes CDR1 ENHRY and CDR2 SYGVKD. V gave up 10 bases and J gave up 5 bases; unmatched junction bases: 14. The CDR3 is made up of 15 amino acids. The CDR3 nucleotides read TGTGCCACCGGGGCCTGGCGGGGGGCAAGAGATACGCAGTATTTT. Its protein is CATGAWRGARDTQYF.

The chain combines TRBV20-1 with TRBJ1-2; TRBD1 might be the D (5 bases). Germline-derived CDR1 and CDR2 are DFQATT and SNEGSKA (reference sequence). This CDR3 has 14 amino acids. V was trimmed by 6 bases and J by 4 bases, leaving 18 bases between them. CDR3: CSATPWGKAYGYTF. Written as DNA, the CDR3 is TGCAGTGCGACCCCGTGGGGGAAGGCCTATGGCTACACCTTC.

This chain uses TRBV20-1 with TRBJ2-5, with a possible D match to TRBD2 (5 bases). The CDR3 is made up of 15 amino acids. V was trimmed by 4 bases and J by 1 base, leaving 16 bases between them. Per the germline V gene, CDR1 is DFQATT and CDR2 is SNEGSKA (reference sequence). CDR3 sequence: CSATASQAIQETQYF. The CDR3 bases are TGCAGTGCTACAGCTAGCCAGGCGATCCAAGAGACCCAGTACTTC.

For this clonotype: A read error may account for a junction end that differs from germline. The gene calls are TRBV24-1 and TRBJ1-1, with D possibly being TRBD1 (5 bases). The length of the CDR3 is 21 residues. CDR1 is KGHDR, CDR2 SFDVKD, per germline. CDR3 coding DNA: TGTGCCACCAGCGATTTTGGGTGGGGCGGTCACGTCCATATGGAGAACACTGAAGCTTTCTTT. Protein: CATSDFGWGGHVHMENTEAFF.

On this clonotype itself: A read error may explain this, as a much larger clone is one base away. CDR3 nucleotides: TGTGCCATCAGTGGGACTACAGGATACAATGAGCAGTACTTC. It translates to CAISGTTGYNEQYF. J is TRBJ2-5 and V is TRBV10-3; D is possibly TRBD2 (6 bases). The germline gives CDR1 ENHRY, CDR2 SYGVKD. CDR3 length: 14 amino acids. Trimming removed 4 bases from V and 11 bases from J, with 20 bases in between.

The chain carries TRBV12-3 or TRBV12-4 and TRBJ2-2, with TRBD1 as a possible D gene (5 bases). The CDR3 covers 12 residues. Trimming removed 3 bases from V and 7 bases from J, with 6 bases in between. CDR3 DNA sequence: TGTGCCAGCAGTTTTAGGGGCGGGGAGCTGTTTTTT. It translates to CASSFRGGELFF.

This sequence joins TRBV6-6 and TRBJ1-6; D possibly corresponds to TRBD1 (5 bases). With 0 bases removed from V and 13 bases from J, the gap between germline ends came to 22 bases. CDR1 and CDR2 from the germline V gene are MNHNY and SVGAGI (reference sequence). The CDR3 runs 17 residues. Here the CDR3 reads CASSYSSLREVLHPLHF. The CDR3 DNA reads TGTGCCAGCAGTTACTCGTCCCTCAGGGAAGTTCTTCACCCCCTCCACTTT.

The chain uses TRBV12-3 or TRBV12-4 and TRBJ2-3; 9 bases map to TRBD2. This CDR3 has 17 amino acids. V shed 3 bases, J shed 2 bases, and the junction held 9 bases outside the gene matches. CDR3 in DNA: TGTGCCAGCAGTTTCTCGGGGACTAGCCCTTTCACAGATACGCAGTATTTT. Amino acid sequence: CASSFSGTSPFTDTQYF.

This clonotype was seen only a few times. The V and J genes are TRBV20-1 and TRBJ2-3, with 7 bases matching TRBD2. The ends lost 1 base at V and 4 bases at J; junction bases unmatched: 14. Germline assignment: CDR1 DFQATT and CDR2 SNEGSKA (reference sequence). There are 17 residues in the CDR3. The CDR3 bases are TGCAGTGCTAGAGGTGGGAGGGGCCCCACGGGAGCAGATACGCAGTATTTT. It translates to CSARGGRGPTGADTQYF.

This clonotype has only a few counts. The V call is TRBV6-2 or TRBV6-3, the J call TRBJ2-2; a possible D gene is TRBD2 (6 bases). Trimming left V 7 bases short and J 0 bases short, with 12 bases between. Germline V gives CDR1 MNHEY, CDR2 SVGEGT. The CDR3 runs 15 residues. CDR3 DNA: TGTGCCAGCAACGGAGGGAGCGCGAACACCGGGGAGCTGTTTTTT. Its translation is CASNGGSANTGELFF.

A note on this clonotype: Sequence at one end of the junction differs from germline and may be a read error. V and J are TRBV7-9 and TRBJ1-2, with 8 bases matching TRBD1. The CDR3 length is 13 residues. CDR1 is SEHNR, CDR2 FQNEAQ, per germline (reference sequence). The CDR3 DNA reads TGTGCCAGCAGCTTGACAGGGGTGGATGGCCACACCTTC. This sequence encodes CASSLTGVDGHTF.

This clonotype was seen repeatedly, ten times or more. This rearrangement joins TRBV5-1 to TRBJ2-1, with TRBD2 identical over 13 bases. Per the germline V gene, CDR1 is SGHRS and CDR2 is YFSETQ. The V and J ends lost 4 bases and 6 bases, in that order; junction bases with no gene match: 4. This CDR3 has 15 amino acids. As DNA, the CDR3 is TGCGCCAGCAGCCCCGGGACTAGCGGGGTCAATGAGCAGTTCTTC. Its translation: CASSPGTSGVNEQFF.

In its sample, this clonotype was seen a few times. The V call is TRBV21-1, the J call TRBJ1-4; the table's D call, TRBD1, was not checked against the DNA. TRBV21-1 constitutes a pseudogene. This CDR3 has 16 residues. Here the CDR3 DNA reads TGTGCCAGCAGCAGCACCTTATACAGGGTAAATGAAAAACTGTTTTTT. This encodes CASSSTLYRVNEKLFF.

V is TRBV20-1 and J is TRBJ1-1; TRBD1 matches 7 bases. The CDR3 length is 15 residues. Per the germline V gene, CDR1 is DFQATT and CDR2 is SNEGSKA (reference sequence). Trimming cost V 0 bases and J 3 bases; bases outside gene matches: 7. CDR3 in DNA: TGCAGTGCTAGAGACGGTGGGACAGTGGACACTGAAGCTTTCTTT. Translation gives CSARDGGTVDTEAFF.

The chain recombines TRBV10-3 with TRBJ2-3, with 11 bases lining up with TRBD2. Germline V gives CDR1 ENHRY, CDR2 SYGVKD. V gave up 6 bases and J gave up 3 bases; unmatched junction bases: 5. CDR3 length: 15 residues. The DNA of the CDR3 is TGTGCCATCAGCTCTAGCGGGAGGATAACAGATACGCAGTATTTT. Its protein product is CAISSSGRITDTQYF.

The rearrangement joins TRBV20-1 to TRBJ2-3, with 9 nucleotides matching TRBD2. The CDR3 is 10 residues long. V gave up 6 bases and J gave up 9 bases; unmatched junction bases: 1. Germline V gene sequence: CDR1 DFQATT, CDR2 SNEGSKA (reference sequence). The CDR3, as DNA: TGCAGTGCGCTAGCGGGGACGCAGTATTTT. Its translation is CSALAGTQYF.

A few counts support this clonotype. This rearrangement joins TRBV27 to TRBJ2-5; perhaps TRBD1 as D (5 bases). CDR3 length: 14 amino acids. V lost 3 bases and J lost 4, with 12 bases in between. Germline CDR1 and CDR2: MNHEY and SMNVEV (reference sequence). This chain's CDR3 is CASSLQGSRETQYF. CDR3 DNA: TGTGCCAGCAGTTTGCAGGGTAGCCGAGAGACCCAGTACTTC.

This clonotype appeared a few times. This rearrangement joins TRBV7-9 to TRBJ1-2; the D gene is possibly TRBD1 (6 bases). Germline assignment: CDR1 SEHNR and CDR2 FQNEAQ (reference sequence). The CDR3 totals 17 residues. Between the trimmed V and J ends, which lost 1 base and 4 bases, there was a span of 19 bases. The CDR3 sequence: CASSLGQGSEGSYGYTF. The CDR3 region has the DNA TGTGCCAGCAGCTTAGGGCAGGGGTCGGAGGGGTCCTATGGCTACACCTTC.

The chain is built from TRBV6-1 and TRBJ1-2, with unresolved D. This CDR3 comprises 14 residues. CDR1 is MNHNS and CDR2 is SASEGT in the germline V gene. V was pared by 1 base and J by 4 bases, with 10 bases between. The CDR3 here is CASSEGGVPYGYTF. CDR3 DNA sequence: TGTGCCAGCAGTGAAGGCGGGGTCCCCTATGGCTACACCTTC.

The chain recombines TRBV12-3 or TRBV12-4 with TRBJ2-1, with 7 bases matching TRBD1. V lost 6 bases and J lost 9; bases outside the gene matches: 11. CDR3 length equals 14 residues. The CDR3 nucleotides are TGTGCCAGCAGGGTGACAGGGAGAAACGGTGAGCAGTTCTTC. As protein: CASRVTGRNGEQFF.

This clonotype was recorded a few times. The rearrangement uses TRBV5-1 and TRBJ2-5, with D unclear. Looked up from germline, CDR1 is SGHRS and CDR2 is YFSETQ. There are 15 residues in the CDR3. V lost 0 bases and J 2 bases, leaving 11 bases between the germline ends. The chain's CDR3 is CASSLATDTQETQYF. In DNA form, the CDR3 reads TGCGCCAGCAGCTTGGCGACTGACACTCAAGAGACCCAGTACTTC. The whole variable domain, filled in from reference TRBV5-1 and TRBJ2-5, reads KAGVTQTPRYLIKTRGQQVTLSCSPISGHRSVSWYQQTPGQGLQFLFEYFSETQRNKGNFPGRFSGRQFSNSRSEMNVSTLELGDSALYLCASSLATDTQETQYFGPGTRLLVL.

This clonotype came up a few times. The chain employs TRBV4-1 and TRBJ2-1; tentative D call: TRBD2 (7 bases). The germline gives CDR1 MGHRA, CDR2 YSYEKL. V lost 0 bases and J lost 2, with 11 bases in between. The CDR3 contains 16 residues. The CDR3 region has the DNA TGCGCCAGCAGCCAAGAGGCGGGGGCGACCTACAATGAGCAGTTCTTC. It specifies CASSQEAGATYNEQFF.

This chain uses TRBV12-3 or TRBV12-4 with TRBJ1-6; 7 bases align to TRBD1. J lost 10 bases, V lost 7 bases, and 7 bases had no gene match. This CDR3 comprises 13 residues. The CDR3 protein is CASNPQGESPLHF. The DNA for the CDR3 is TGTGCCAGCAACCCTCAGGGGGAGTCACCCCTCCACTTT.

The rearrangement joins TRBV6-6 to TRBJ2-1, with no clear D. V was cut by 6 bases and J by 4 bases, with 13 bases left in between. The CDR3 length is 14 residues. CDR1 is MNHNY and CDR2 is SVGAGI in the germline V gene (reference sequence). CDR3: CASSPPRRYNEQFF. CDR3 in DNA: TGTGCCAGCAGCCCACCGAGGAGATACAATGAGCAGTTCTTC.

The CDR3 sequence: CSAMGRGIGTDTQYF. The CDR3 DNA reads TGCAGTGCTATGGGTAGGGGAATCGGCACAGATACGCAGTATTTT. V is TRBV20-1 and J is TRBJ2-3, with D possibly being TRBD1 (5 bases). V lost 4 bases to trimming and J lost 1 base, with 15 bases between them. The germline gives CDR1 DFQATT, CDR2 SNEGSKA (reference sequence). The CDR3 has 15 amino acids.

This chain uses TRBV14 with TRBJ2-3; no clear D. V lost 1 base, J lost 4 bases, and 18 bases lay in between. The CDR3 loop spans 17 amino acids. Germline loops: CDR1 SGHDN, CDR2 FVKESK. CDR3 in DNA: TGTGCCAGCAGCCAAGGGAAGTGGTGGGATCGGGCAGATACGCAGTATTTT. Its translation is CASSQGKWWDRADTQYF.

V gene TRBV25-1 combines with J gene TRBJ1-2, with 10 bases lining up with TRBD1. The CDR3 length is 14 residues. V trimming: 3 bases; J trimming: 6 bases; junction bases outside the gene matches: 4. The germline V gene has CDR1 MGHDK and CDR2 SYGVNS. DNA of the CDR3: TGTGCCAGCAGTGAGGGGGACAGGGGCCATGGCTACACCTTC. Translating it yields CASSEGDRGHGYTF.

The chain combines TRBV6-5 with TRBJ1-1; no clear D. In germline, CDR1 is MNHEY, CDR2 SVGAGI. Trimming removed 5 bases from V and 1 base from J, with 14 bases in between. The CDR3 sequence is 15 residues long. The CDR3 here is CASSTHPRGNTEAFF. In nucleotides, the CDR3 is TGTGCCAGCAGTACACATCCTCGGGGGAACACTGAAGCTTTCTTT.

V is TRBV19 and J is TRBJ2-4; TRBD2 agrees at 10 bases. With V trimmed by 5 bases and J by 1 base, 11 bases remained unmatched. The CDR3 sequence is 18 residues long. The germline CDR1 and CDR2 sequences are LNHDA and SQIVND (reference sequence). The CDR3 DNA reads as TGTGCCAGTAGTGAACCTTCTAGCGGGAGATTGGCCAAAAACATTCAGTACTTC. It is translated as CASSEPSSGRLAKNIQYF.

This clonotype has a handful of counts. This CDR3 reads CASSQKGLAGVYNEQFF. CDR3 in DNA: TGTGCCAGCAGCCAAAAGGGACTAGCGGGGGTCTACAATGAGCAGTTCTTC. The rearrangement uses TRBV21-1 and TRBJ2-1; the DNA was not compared with TRBD2, the D call given in the table. TRBV21-1 counts as a pseudogene. The CDR3 is 17 residues long.

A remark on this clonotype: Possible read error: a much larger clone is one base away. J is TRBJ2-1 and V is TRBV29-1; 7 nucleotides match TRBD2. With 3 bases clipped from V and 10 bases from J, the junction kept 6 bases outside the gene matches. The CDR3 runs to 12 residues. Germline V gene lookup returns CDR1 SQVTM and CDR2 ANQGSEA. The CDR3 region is CSVEASGHEQFF. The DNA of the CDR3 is TGCAGCGTTGAGGCTAGCGGTCACGAGCAGTTCTTC.

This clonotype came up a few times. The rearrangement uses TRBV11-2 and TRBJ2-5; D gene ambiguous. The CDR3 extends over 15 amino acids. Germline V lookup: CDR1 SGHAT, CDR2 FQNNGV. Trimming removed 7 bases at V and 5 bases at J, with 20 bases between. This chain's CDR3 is CASISPFKGGETQYF. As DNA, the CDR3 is TGTGCCAGCATCTCCCCCTTTAAAGGTGGGGAGACCCAGTACTTC.